Below, one T cell receptor beta chain is given with its context. What it binds is unknown. TCRdb re-called the RT-PCR reads through MiXCR, storing one row per CDR3 protein. The data show some 500,000 distinct CDR3 sequences, 25% seen once. The source of the sample is a study of response to subunit inactivated influenza vaccine. J lost 7 bases, V lost 1 base, and 5 bases had no gene match. This CDR3 is 16 amino acids long. Germline V gene sequence: CDR1 SGHNT, CDR2 YENEEA. General study points: Authors suggested few new T cells are recruited by each seasonal influenza vaccination.

The chain is built from TRBV11-3 and TRBJ2-1; TRBD1 matches 12 bases. The sample here was CD4+ T cells sorted from PBMCs, taken 4 to 6 days after vaccination. The receptor was derived from a man aged 45-65 years who received an inactivated influenza vaccine. CDR3 DNA sequence: TGTGCCAGCAGCTTAGGATGGGACAGGGGGCGAAATGAGCAGTTCTTC. Its translation: CASSLGWDRGRNEQFF. Full variable domain (missing parts from reference TRBV11-3 and TRBJ2-1): EAGVVQSPRYKIIEKKQPVAFWCNPISGHNTLYWYLQNLGQGPELLIRYENEEAVDDSQLPKDRFSAERLKGVDSTLKIQPAELGDSAVYLCASSLGWDRGRNEQFFGPGTRLTVL.